The 27 T cell receptor beta chains listed next were all sequenced from one sample in a study of cytomegalovirus exposure and HLA in healthy donors (dated by TCRdb to 2016 to 2017). The library was made by the immunoSEQ multiplex PCR assay. The multiplex PCR relied on a mix of 60 forward primers for TCR Vbeta segments and 13 reverse primers for TCR Jbeta segments. Here the immuneACCESS table is served through TCRdb, limited to in-frame sequences with V and J called. Missing clones are a known gap in these copies; in checked studies unresolved V genes cover under half, and the rest lacks a known reason. This sample is represented by about 98,000 clones; over 60% of them were singletons. The top ten clones comprise over 15% of the sample. Sequenced input: PBMCs. These receptors came from a man aged 55 to 70 in good health and CMV-seropositive.

V gene TRBV5-6 combines with J gene TRBJ1-3, with a weak D call TRBD1 (6 bases). CDR1 is SGHDT and CDR2 is YYEEEE in the germline V gene. V gave up 6 bases and J gave up 4 bases, with 14 bases separating them. CDR3 length equals 14 residues. This CDR3 reads CASNPTGIGNTIYF. CDR3 nucleotides: TGTGCCAGCAACCCTACAGGGATCGGAAACACCATATATTTT.

This chain uses TRBV6-4 with TRBJ2-1, with D possibly TRBD2 on 6 matching bases. From germline, CDR1 is MRHNA and CDR2 SNTAGT. Trimming cost V 3 bases and J 1 base, with 10 bases left between them. CDR3 length: 15 residues. Here the CDR3 reads CASSDGGASYNEQFF. CDR3 bases: TGTGCCAGCAGTGATGGAGGGGCTTCCTACAATGAGCAGTTCTTC.

CDR3 in amino acids: CASSALQAMNTEAFF. In DNA form, the CDR3 reads TGCGCCAGCAGCGCCCTACAGGCGATGAACACTGAAGCTTTCTTT. The chain uses TRBV5-1 and TRBJ1-1, with a weak D call TRBD1 (5 bases). V lost 4 bases, J lost 0 bases, and 13 bases lay in between. There are 15 residues in the CDR3. CDR1 is SGHRS, CDR2 YFSETQ, per germline.

The V and J genes are TRBV18 and TRBJ2-7, with D possibly being TRBD1 (5 bases). V dropped 3 bases and J dropped 3 bases, with 15 bases sitting between them. Germline V gene lookup returns CDR1 KGHSH and CDR2 LQKENI. This CDR3 has 15 amino acids. This CDR3 reads CASSPDDSIFYEQYF. CDR3 DNA: TGTGCCAGCTCACCCGACGACAGTATCTTCTACGAGCAGTACTTC.

The CDR3 nucleotides read TGTGCCAGCAGTTCCCTCAACTATGGCTACACCTTC. Translation: CASSSLNYGYTF. The chain employs TRBV28 and TRBJ1-2; D unclear. Germline CDR1 is MDHEN and CDR2 is SYDVKM. CDR3 length: 12 amino acids. V was shortened by 4 bases and J by 2 bases, with 5 bases between the two germline ends.

V gene TRBV11-2 combines with J gene TRBJ2-3, with D maybe TRBD2 (6 bases). The CDR3 loop spans 14 amino acids. The germline V gene encodes CDR1 SGHAT and CDR2 FQNNGV. Between the trimmed V and J ends, which lost 1 base and 10 bases, there was a span of 15 bases. CDR3 DNA: TGTGCCAGCAGCTTAGGAGGTTCGGGAGCTGCGCAGTATTTT. Residues: CASSLGGSGAAQYF.

CDR3: CASSLDRDSPLHF. The CDR3 nucleotides read TGCGCCAGCAGCTTGGACAGGGACTCACCCCTCCACTTT. This sequence joins TRBV5-1 and TRBJ1-6; tentative D call: TRBD1 (6 bases). Trimming left V 0 bases short and J 10 bases short, with 8 bases between. There are 13 residues in the CDR3. Germline CDR1 reads SGHRS; CDR2 reads YFSETQ.

This clone was counted ten times or more. V is TRBV4-2 and J is TRBJ2-7; tentatively, D is TRBD1 (7 bases). The V and J ends lost 3 bases and 4 bases respectively, with 16 bases between them. This CDR3 comprises 15 residues. Germline lookup yields CDR1 LGHNA and CDR2 YNFKEQ. The chain's CDR3 is CASSQESTGRYEQYF. The CDR3 nucleotides read TGTGCCAGCAGCCAGGAGTCGACAGGGAGGTACGAGCAGTACTTC.

The V and J genes are TRBV4-1 and TRBJ1-5; TRBD1 is a possible D gene (5 bases). This CDR3 region has 15 residues. Germline assignment: CDR1 MGHRA and CDR2 YSYEKL. Trimming removed 1 base from V and 1 base from J, with 8 bases in between. CDR3 DNA sequence: TGCGCCAGCAGCCAAGTACGGGGGAGCAATCAGCCCCAGCATTTT. Its protein product is CASSQVRGSNQPQHF.

This CDR3 is CASSVEGRGPPVWGATNEKLFF. CDR3 DNA sequence: TGTGCCAGCAGCGTAGAGGGGAGGGGACCTCCCGTATGGGGGGCGACTAATGAAAAACTGTTTTTT. J is TRBJ1-4 and V is TRBV9, with a tentative D call TRBD1 (6 bases). Between the trimmed V and J ends, which lost 0 bases and 2 bases, there was a span of 29 bases. The CDR3 consists of 22 residues. CDR1 is SGDLS, CDR2 YYNGEE, per germline.

The chain is built from TRBV29-1 and TRBJ2-5; TRBD1 is a possible D gene (6 bases). The J call may be incorrect, as the DNA end agrees better with TRBJ2-7. This CDR3 comprises 14 residues. Germline CDR1 reads SQVTM; CDR2 reads ANQGSEA. The CDR3 spells CSVRKRQAVSEQYF. The CDR3 nucleotides are TGCAGCGTCAGGAAGCGACAGGCAGTAAGCGAGCAGTACTTC.

The chain is built from TRBV7-3 and TRBJ2-2, with a possible D match to TRBD2 (7 bases). With 6 bases removed from V and 6 bases from J, the gap between germline ends came to 17 bases. Looked up from germline, CDR1 is SGHTA and CDR2 is FQGTGA. CDR3 length: 15 residues. DNA of the CDR3: TGTGCCAGCAGGCCCCCTGGGGGGGCAGCCGGGGAGCTGTTTTTT. This encodes CASRPPGGAAGELFF.

In its sample, this clone was seen a few times. The genes are TRBV27 and TRBJ1-1; TRBD1 is a possible D gene (6 bases). CDR1 MNHEY and CDR2 SMNVEV come from the germline V gene (reference sequence). V was clipped by 0 bases and J by 1 base, with 9 bases between them. The CDR3 is 15 amino acids. The CDR3 reads CASSLSVGGNTEAFF. The CDR3 DNA follows: TGTGCCAGCAGTTTATCAGTAGGGGGGAACACTGAAGCTTTCTTT.

This rearrangement joins TRBV10-3 to TRBJ2-1; 13 bases align to TRBD2. Trimming cost V 4 bases and J 9 bases; bases outside gene matches: 6. This CDR3 region has 15 residues. Per the germline V gene, CDR1 is ENHRY and CDR2 is SYGVKD. The CDR3 sequence: CAISVGTSGVGEQFF. CDR3 coding DNA: TGTGCCATCAGTGTTGGGACTAGCGGGGTAGGTGAGCAGTTCTTC.

The chain links TRBV2 to TRBJ2-7; a possible D gene is TRBD2 (7 bases). Germline V gene data show CDR1 as SNHLY and CDR2 as FYNNEI. Trimming stripped 4 bases from V and 2 bases from J, with 15 bases between. The CDR3 is 15 amino acids. This CDR3 is CASSGGRGGAYEQYF. CDR3 DNA: TGTGCCAGCAGTGGGGGCAGGGGAGGGGCCTACGAGCAGTACTTC.

This clone came up a few times. The V call is TRBV6-1, the J call TRBJ1-5; 8 bases align to TRBD1. CDR3 length: 15 amino acids. The V gene's germline CDR1 is MNHNS and CDR2 SASEGT. Trimming took 9 bases from V and 9 from J; bases not matched to a gene: 16. This CDR3 reads CARDNLTGANMPQHF. CDR3 bases: TGTGCCAGGGATAACCTGACAGGGGCAAATATGCCCCAGCATTTT.

This clone turned up a few times. The chain joins TRBV6-1 to TRBJ2-7; 7 bases match TRBD2. V lost 2 bases and J lost 3; bases outside the gene matches: 4. Germline CDR1 MNHNS, CDR2 SASEGT. This CDR3 has 14 amino acids. CDR3 residues: CASSEWEGLYEQYF. CDR3 in DNA: TGTGCCAGCAGTGAATGGGAGGGTCTCTACGAGCAGTACTTC.

The V call is TRBV5-4, the J call TRBJ2-3; the D is unclear. The germline V and J ends were trimmed by 0 bases and 2 bases, with 7 bases remaining between them. Germline-derived CDR1 and CDR2 are SGHNT and YYREEE (reference sequence). The CDR3 is 14 residues long. The CDR3 here is CASSLGGVTDTQYF. DNA for the CDR3: TGTGCCAGCAGCTTGGGAGGCGTCACAGATACGCAGTATTTT.

The chain recombines TRBV19 with TRBJ1-5, with D tentatively TRBD1 (6 bases). The CDR3 sequence is 15 residues long. Trimming pared 4 bases from V and 0 bases from J, leaving 10 bases between. CDR1 is LNHDA, CDR2 SQIVND, per germline (reference sequence). CDR3 nucleotide sequence: TGTGCCAGTAGTACAAACAGGGCTAGCAATCAGCCCCAGCATTTT. The encoded protein is CASSTNRASNQPQHF.

The rearrangement links TRBV18 to TRBJ1-2; 10 positions match TRBD1. Germline V lookup: CDR1 KGHSH, CDR2 LQKENI. The CDR3 has 14 amino acids. V was pared by 3 bases and J by 6 bases, with 4 bases of the junction left unmatched. This CDR3 reads CASSPLGQGNGYTF. The CDR3 DNA reads TGTGCCAGCTCACCGTTGGGACAGGGGAATGGCTACACCTTC.

The chain recombines TRBV11-2 with TRBJ2-7, with D possibly being TRBD2 (5 bases). Deletions cut 3 bases from V and 3 bases from J, with 12 bases between. This CDR3 contains 14 residues. The germline V gene has CDR1 SGHAT and CDR2 FQNNGV. CDR3 in DNA: TGTGCCAGCAGCTTCTTCCGGGGTGTCTACGAGCAGTACTTC. This codes for CASSFFRGVYEQYF.

The chain couples TRBV7-9 to TRBJ2-6, with 11 bases aligning to TRBD2. The trim removed 0 bases at V and 0 bases at J, leaving 1 base unmatched. CDR1 is SEHNR, CDR2 FQNEAQ, per germline (reference sequence). The CDR3 has 18 amino acids. CDR3 nucleotides: TGTGCCAGCAGCTTAGCTAGCGGGGGGGCCTCTGGGGCCAACGTCCTGACTTTC. Translation gives CASSLASGGASGANVLTF. Drawing the rest from reference TRBV7-9 and TRBJ2-6, the complete variable domain is DTGVSQNPRHKITKRGQNVTFRCDPISEHNRLYWYRQTLGQGPEFLTYFQNEAQLEKSRLLSDRFSAERPKGSFSTLEIQRTEQGDSAMYLCASSLASGGASGANVLTFGAGSRLTVL.

This clone was picked up a small number of times. The V and J genes are TRBV9 and TRBJ1-4; D not certain. Looked up from germline, CDR1 is SGDLS and CDR2 is YYNGEE. CDR3 length equals 13 residues. V was trimmed by 4 bases and J by 8 bases, leaving 12 bases between them. This CDR3 reads CASSPGTAEKLFF. The CDR3 coding sequence is TGTGCCAGCAGCCCTGGTACAGCAGAAAAACTGTTTTTT.

The V gene is TRBV28, the J gene TRBJ2-7; D might be TRBD1 (6 bases). Germline CDR1 is MDHEN and CDR2 is SYDVKM. CDR3 length equals 12 residues. V lost 6 bases and J 3 bases, leaving 9 bases between the germline ends. The CDR3 region is CASSQDSYEQYF. The CDR3, as DNA: TGTGCCAGCAGCCAGGACAGCTACGAGCAGTACTTC.

The gene calls are TRBV11-2 and TRBJ2-7, with a weak D call TRBD1 (6 bases). Per the germline V gene, CDR1 is SGHAT and CDR2 is FQNNGV. The CDR3 has 15 residues. Trimming stripped 0 bases from V and 3 bases from J, with 12 bases between. The CDR3 nucleotides read TGTGCCAGCAGCTTAGAAGCGGCAGGGGTCTACGAGCAGTACTTC. Translation gives CASSLEAAGVYEQYF.

The rearrangement uses TRBV28 and TRBJ1-2; 7 bases are shared with TRBD1. The germline V gene has CDR1 MDHEN and CDR2 SYDVKM. There are 17 residues in the CDR3. With V trimmed by 2 bases and J by 4 bases, 13 bases remained unmatched. CDR3 DNA: TGTGCCAGCAGTTTAGACAGGGAGTGGGGACTAGCCTATGGCTACACCTTC. It specifies CASSLDREWGLAYGYTF.

This chain links TRBV5-1 with TRBJ2-5; 13 positions agree with TRBD2. The CDR3 is made up of 19 amino acids. CDR1 is SGHRS and CDR2 is YFSETQ in the germline V gene. The trim removed 5 bases at V and 2 bases at J, leaving 15 bases unmatched. CDR3 coding DNA: TGCGCCAGCAGTCGCAGGACTAGCGGGGGCCGTCCCCATCAAGAGACCCAGTACTTC. Amino acid sequence: CASSRRTSGGRPHQETQYF.